This TCR beta chain was sequenced during a study of human T cells and chemical hapten exposure. With regard to this clonotype: No antigen is known for it.

TCRdb re-derived calls from the RACE reads in MiXCR, one entry per CDR3 protein. The sample contains 110,000 to 150,000 distinct CDR3 sequences, roughly 12% of which appear only once. Per the germline V gene, CDR1 is SQVTM and CDR2 is ANQGSEA. CDR3 size: 12 residues. V was pared by 8 bases and J by 4 bases, with 12 bases between. Study conclusions and caveats: PT1 expanded TCR counts and patch test score correlated positively.

As for time point: patch test 2, 6 weeks after DPC sensitization. Treatment in this sample: therapeutic diphenylcyclopropenone sensitization with weekly scalp DPC. The study extracted total RNA from unfractionated whole blood. The chain has TRBV29-1 and TRBJ2-1; D gene unclear. The material was whole blood, obtained in connection with sensitization to the hapten diphenylcyclopropenone (DPC). The source of this sequence is a woman in her 50s with alopecia areata. Some clones in this sample may be carry-over from other donors' samples. The DNA for the CDR3 is TGCAGCTCACGGACCGTTTACAATGAGCAGTTCTTC. This codes for CSSRTVYNEQFF.